The 27 T cell receptor beta chains below all came from one sample that was sequenced in a study of T cell responses to AZD1222 COVID-19 vaccine. Sequencing used immunoSEQ multiplex PCR; TCRdb keeps in-frame clones, though not all of them. The table records about 130,000 clones, 89% of them present only once. The sequencing here drew on peripheral blood, taken on day 0 of AZD1222 vaccination. The receptors were sampled from an adult in good health.

The V gene is TRBV24-1, the J gene TRBJ2-1, with 7 bases that match TRBD2. This CDR3 comprises 12 residues. V was clipped by 2 bases and J by 15 bases; unmatched bases: 6. Germline V gene sequence: CDR1 KGHDR, CDR2 SFDVKD. CDR3 region: CATSDWGGVRFF. CDR3 bases: TGTGCCACCAGTGATTGGGGGGGGGTTCGGTTCTTC.

The chain couples TRBV9 to TRBJ1-2, with unresolved D. Germline V gives CDR1 SGDLS, CDR2 YYNGEE. The CDR3 covers 12 residues. Trimming removed 2 bases from V and 5 bases from J, with 7 bases in between. The CDR3 nucleotides read TGTGCCAGCAGCGTCGACAAATATGGCTACACCTTC. Translating it yields CASSVDKYGYTF.

The V call is TRBV7-8, the J call TRBJ1-2, with D possibly TRBD1 on 5 matching bases. This CDR3 spans 13 amino acids. The germline CDR1 and CDR2 sequences are SGHVS and FQNEAQ. V was clipped by 1 base and J by 6 bases, with 9 bases between them. The CDR3 bases are TGTGCCAGCAGCTTAGTGTTCAGGGATGGCTACACCTTC. It translates to CASSLVFRDGYTF. The full variable domain, in which reference TRBV7-8 and TRBJ1-2 provide the parts outside the CDR3, is GAGVSQSPRYKVAKRGQDVALRCDPISGHVSLFWYQQALGQGPEFLTYFQNEAQLDKSGLPSDRFFAERPEGSVSTLKIQRTQQEDSAVYLCASSLVFRDGYTFGSGTRLTVV.

V gene TRBV5-1 combines with J gene TRBJ1-1; no firm D call. Germline V lookup: CDR1 SGHRS, CDR2 YFSETQ. Trimming pared 4 bases from V and 8 bases from J, leaving 18 bases between. CDR3 length: 14 residues. The CDR3 here is CASSPQPTIKEAFF. CDR3 DNA sequence: TGCGCCAGCAGCCCACAGCCTACGATTAAAGAAGCTTTCTTT.

The J gene is TRBJ1-4, the V gene TRBV13; D is undetermined. The CDR3 covers 12 residues. V gave up 8 bases and J gave up 5 bases, with 9 bases separating them. Germline CDR1 reads PRHDT; CDR2 reads FYEKMQ (reference sequence). CDR3 nucleotides: TGTGCCAGCCAGTTAGGGAATGAAAAACTGTTTTTT. Translated: CASQLGNEKLFF. Full variable domain (remainder filled in from reference TRBV13 and TRBJ1-4): AAGVIQSPRHLIKEKRETATLKCYPIPRHDTVYWYQQGPGQDPQFLISFYEKMQSDKGSIPDRFSAQQFSDYHSELNMSSLELGDSALYFCASQLGNEKLFFGSGTQLSVL.

This chain uses TRBV6-5 with TRBJ1-2, with TRBD1 identical over 9 bases. The CDR3 has 15 residues. After removal of 6 bases from V and 2 bases from J, the junction contained 7 bases not matched to a gene. The germline CDR1 and CDR2 sequences are MNHEY and SVGAGI. CDR3 protein: CASSYRGQGNYGYTF. Here the CDR3 DNA reads TGTGCCAGCAGCTACAGGGGACAGGGCAACTATGGCTACACCTTC.

The chain links TRBV5-6 to TRBJ1-2, with a possible D match to TRBD1 (5 bases). Germline V lookup: CDR1 SGHDT, CDR2 YYEEEE. V lost 2 bases and J 8 bases, leaving 22 bases between the germline ends. This CDR3 has 16 amino acids. The CDR3 nucleotides are TGTGCCAGCAGCTTTGGGCGTTTCGGGGGGACGGACGGCTACACCTTC. Its translation: CASSFGRFGGTDGYTF.

The CDR3 is CASSNHQGTNTEAFF. Written as DNA, the CDR3 is TGTGCCAGCAGCAATCATCAGGGCACGAACACTGAAGCTTTCTTT. V gene TRBV7-9 combines with J gene TRBJ1-1; possibly TRBD1 for D (5 bases). The CDR3 has 15 residues. V was trimmed by 5 bases and J by 1 base, leaving 14 bases between them. Per germline, CDR1 SEHNR and CDR2 FQNEAQ (reference sequence). The full variable domain, rest sourced from reference TRBV7-9 and TRBJ1-1, is DTGVSQNPRHKITKRGQNVTFRCDPISEHNRLYWYRQTLGQGPEFLTYFQNEAQLEKSRLLSDRFSAERPKGSFSTLEIQRTEQGDSAMYLCASSNHQGTNTEAFFGQGTRLTVV.

A few counts support this clone. J is TRBJ1-1 and V is TRBV7-9, with D hard to call. Germline CDR1 and CDR2: SEHNR and FQNEAQ (reference sequence). V was clipped by 5 bases and J by 9 bases, with 10 bases between them. This CDR3 spans 11 amino acids. This chain's CDR3 is CASSPSWQAFF. CDR3 in DNA: TGTGCCAGCAGCCCGTCGTGGCAAGCTTTCTTT.

The chain recombines TRBV6-4 with TRBJ2-3, with D possibly being TRBD2 (7 bases). The V gene lost 3 bases and the J gene lost 4 bases, with 20 bases spanning the gap. Germline CDR1 and CDR2: MRHNA and SNTAGT. The CDR3 runs 17 residues. CDR3 protein: CASSDRSFPGGADTQYF. The CDR3 coding sequence is TGTGCCAGCAGTGATAGGAGTTTTCCGGGGGGCGCAGATACGCAGTATTTT.

This clone was seen a single time. The chain uses TRBV5-1 and TRBJ2-2; 9 bases line up with TRBD1. The germline CDR1 and CDR2 sequences are SGHRS and YFSETQ. V lost 0 bases, J lost 2 bases, and 8 bases stayed unmatched. The CDR3 length is 18 residues. DNA of the CDR3: TGCGCCAGCAGCTTGGTATCCGGGACAGGGACAAACACCGGGGAGCTGTTTTTT. Translation gives CASSLVSGTGTNTGELFF.

The J gene is TRBJ2-3, the V gene TRBV5-6; D gene unclear. This CDR3 has 14 residues. The V end lost 0 bases, the J end lost 3 bases, and 8 bases lay between the germline ends. Looked up from germline, CDR1 is SGHDT and CDR2 is YYEEEE. CDR3 DNA: TGTGCCAGCAGCTTGGGCAGGAGTACAGATACGCAGTATTTT. Amino acid sequence: CASSLGRSTDTQYF.

This clone occurred once. The CDR3 reads CASSLAALSNQPQHF. Here the CDR3 DNA reads TGTGCCAGCAGTCTAGCAGCCCTTAGCAATCAGCCCCAGCATTTT. This chain joins TRBV27 and TRBJ1-5; no clear D. Between the trimmed V and J ends, which lost 5 bases and 0 bases, there was a span of 11 bases. Germline V gene sequence: CDR1 MNHEY, CDR2 SMNVEV (reference sequence). CDR3 length: 15 amino acids.

This clone has more than one count but fewer than ten. The rearrangement links TRBV7-2 to TRBJ1-2; 9 bases line up with TRBD1. There are 15 residues in the CDR3. Germline CDR1 and CDR2: SGHTA and FQGNSA. J gave up 8 bases and V 3 bases, and 10 bases lay outside the gene matches. The DNA of the CDR3 is TGTGCCAGCAGCTTGAACCCCGGGACAGGGACCGGCTACACCTTC. Amino acids: CASSLNPGTGTGYTF.

The chain links TRBV6-5 to TRBJ1-2; unclear D gene. This CDR3 spans 11 amino acids. V gave up 8 bases and J gave up 2 bases, with 6 bases separating them. Per the germline V gene, CDR1 is MNHEY and CDR2 is SVGAGI. CDR3 sequence: CASGENYGYTF. The CDR3 bases are TGTGCCAGCGGGGAAAACTATGGCTACACCTTC.

J is TRBJ2-3 and V is TRBV5-1; 13 bases align to TRBD2. Trimming took 4 bases from V and 2 from J; bases not matched to a gene: 7. This CDR3 is 17 amino acids long. CDR1 SGHRS and CDR2 YFSETQ come from the germline V gene. CDR3 DNA sequence: TGCGCCAGCAGCACTTGGACTAGCGGGGGACCCACAGATACGCAGTATTTT. Amino acid sequence: CASSTWTSGGPTDTQYF. The full variable domain, completed using reference TRBV5-1 and TRBJ2-3, is KAGVTQTPRYLIKTRGQQVTLSCSPISGHRSVSWYQQTPGQGLQFLFEYFSETQRNKGNFPGRFSGRQFSNSRSEMNVSTLELGDSALYLCASSTWTSGGPTDTQYFGPGTRLTVL.

The chain combines TRBV5-1 with TRBJ2-2, with D unclear. V was shortened by 7 bases and J by 3 bases, with 13 bases between the two germline ends. Germline V lookup: CDR1 SGHRS, CDR2 YFSETQ. The CDR3 spans 14 residues. The CDR3, as DNA: TGCGCCAGCGCGGAGAACTTGTACACCGGGGAGCTGTTTTTT. Translation gives CASAENLYTGELFF.

The J gene is TRBJ2-1, the V gene TRBV12-5; D unresolved. This CDR3 is built from 16 residues. CDR1 and CDR2 from the germline V gene are LGHNT and FRNRAP. The V gene lost 0 bases and the J gene lost 5 bases, with 14 bases spanning the gap. The CDR3 loop is CASGLVRTAEDNEQFF. The CDR3 nucleotides read TGTGCTAGTGGTTTGGTACGGACCGCGGAAGACAATGAGCAGTTCTTC.

In regard to this clone: Its ends do not fully match the called genes, so a read error is possible. The CDR3 loop reads CASREGQGASGYTF. In DNA, the CDR3 is TGTGCCAGCAGAGAAGGACAGGGGGCATCAGGCTACACCTTC. V usage is TRBV2 and J usage is TRBJ1-2; 11 bases are shared with TRBD1. Germline-derived CDR1 and CDR2 are SNHLY and FYNNEI. The CDR3 extends over 14 amino acids.

This rearrangement joins TRBV5-1 to TRBJ1-2; TRBD1 matches at 7 bases. CDR1 and CDR2 from the germline V gene are SGHRS and YFSETQ. The CDR3 is 14 residues long. V shed 5 bases and J 8 bases; nucleotides not matched to a gene: 12. CDR3 sequence (DNA): TGCGCCAGCAGTTATAATAGAGGGGGCGAAGGCTACACCTTC. Its protein product is CASSYNRGGEGYTF.

The V and J genes are TRBV2 and TRBJ1-4; 7 bases agree with TRBD1. J gave up 2 bases and V 4 bases, and 4 bases lay outside the gene matches. The germline V gene has CDR1 SNHLY and CDR2 FYNNEI. The CDR3 runs 15 residues. The CDR3 is CASSATGTTNEKLFF. The CDR3 DNA reads TGTGCCAGCAGTGCGACAGGGACCACTAATGAAAAACTGTTTTTT.

V is TRBV5-1 and J is TRBJ2-7; no reliable D call. This CDR3 comprises 15 residues. Germline CDR1 reads SGHRS; CDR2 reads YFSETQ. The germline V and J ends were trimmed by 0 bases and 4 bases, with 14 bases remaining between them. The CDR3 nucleotides read TGCGCCAGCAGCTTGGGATCGGGTTTGGGTTACGAGCAGTACTTC. Amino acid sequence: CASSLGSGLGYEQYF.

The rearrangement joins TRBV10-2 to TRBJ2-3; D unresolved. The length of the CDR3 is 12 residues. The germline V gene has CDR1 WSHSY and CDR2 SAAADI. V gave up 4 bases and J gave up 5 bases, with 7 bases separating them. CDR3 sequence (DNA): TGCGCCAGCAGTGTAATCAAAGATACGCAGTATTTT. It codes for CASSVIKDTQYF.

The CDR3 DNA reads TGTGCCAGCAGTGAGGACAGGGTGAACACTGAAGCTTTCTTT. Amino acids: CASSEDRVNTEAFF. The V call is TRBV6-1, the J call TRBJ1-1; 8 positions match TRBD1. Per germline, CDR1 MNHNS and CDR2 SASEGT. V lost 3 bases, J lost 0 bases, and 0 bases stayed unmatched. The CDR3 is 14 amino acids.

CDR3 DNA sequence: TGTGCCAGCAGTGGGGACAGCAAGATGCTATTTGGCTACACCTTC. This encodes CASSGDSKMLFGYTF. This chain joins TRBV2 and TRBJ1-2, with TRBD1 matching 7 bases. The CDR3 contains 15 residues. The trim removed 4 bases at V and 7 bases at J, leaving 12 bases unmatched. Germline V gene lookup returns CDR1 SNHLY and CDR2 FYNNEI.

J is TRBJ2-1 and V is TRBV7-6, with 7 nucleotides matching TRBD2. CDR1 and CDR2 (germline): SGHVS, FNYEAQ. The length of the CDR3 is 13 residues. V lost 8 bases to trimming and J lost 6 bases; unmatched junction nucleotides: 7. The CDR3: CASGQGLRNEQFF. The CDR3 DNA is TGTGCCAGCGGTCAGGGACTACGCAATGAGCAGTTCTTC.

The V and J genes are TRBV30 and TRBJ1-5; 7 nucleotides line up with TRBD1. This CDR3 has 15 amino acids. Germline-derived CDR1 and CDR2 are GTSNPN and SVGIG (reference sequence). J gave up 0 bases and V 2 bases, and 4 bases lay outside the gene matches. Written as DNA, the CDR3 is TGTGCCTGGAGTTCATGGACAGGTAGCAATCAGCCCCAGCATTTT. Its translation is CAWSSWTGSNQPQHF.